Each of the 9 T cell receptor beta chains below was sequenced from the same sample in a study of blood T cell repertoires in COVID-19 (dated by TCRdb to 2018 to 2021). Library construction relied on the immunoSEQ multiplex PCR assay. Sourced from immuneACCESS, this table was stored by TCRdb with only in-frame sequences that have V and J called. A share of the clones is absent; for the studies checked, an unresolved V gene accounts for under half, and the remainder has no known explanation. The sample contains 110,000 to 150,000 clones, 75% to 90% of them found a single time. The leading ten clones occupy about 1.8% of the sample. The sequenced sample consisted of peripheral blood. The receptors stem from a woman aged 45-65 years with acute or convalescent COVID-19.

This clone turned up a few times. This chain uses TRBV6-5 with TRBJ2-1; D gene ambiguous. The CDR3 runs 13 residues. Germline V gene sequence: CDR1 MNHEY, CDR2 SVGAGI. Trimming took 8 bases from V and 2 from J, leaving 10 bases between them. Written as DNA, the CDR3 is TGTGCCAGCTCCCCGGTCCCCTACAATGAGCAGTTCTTC. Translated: CASSPVPYNEQFF.

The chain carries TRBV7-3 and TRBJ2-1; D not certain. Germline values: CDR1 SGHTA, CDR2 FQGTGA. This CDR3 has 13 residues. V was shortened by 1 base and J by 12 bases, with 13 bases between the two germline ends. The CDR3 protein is CASSLNQEVGQFF. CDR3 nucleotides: TGTGCCAGCAGCTTAAACCAAGAGGTAGGGCAGTTCTTC.

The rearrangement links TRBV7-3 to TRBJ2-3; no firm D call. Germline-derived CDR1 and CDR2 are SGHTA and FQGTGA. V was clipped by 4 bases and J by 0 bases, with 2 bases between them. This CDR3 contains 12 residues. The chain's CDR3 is CASSSSTDTQYF. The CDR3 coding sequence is TGTGCCAGCAGCTCTAGCACAGATACGCAGTATTTT.

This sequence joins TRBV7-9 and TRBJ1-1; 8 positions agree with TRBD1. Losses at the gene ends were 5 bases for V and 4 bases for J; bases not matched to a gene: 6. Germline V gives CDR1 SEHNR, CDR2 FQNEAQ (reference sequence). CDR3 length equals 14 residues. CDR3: CASSTQTGGTEAFF. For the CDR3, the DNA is TGTGCCAGCAGCACCCAAACAGGGGGCACTGAAGCTTTCTTT.

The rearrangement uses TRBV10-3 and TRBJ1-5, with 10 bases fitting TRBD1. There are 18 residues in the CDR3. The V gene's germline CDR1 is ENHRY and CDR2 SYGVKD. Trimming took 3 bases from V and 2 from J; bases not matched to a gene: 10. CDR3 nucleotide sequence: TGTGCCATCAGTGAAGGTCGAGACAGGGGGCCCGGCAATCAGCCCCAGCATTTT. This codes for CAISEGRDRGPGNQPQHF.

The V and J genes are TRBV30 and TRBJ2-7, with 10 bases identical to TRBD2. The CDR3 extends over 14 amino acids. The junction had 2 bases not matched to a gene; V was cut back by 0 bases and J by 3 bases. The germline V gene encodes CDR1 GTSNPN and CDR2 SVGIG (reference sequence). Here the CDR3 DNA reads TGTGCCTGGAGTGTACTAGCGGGGAACTACGAGCAGTACTTC. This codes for CAWSVLAGNYEQYF.

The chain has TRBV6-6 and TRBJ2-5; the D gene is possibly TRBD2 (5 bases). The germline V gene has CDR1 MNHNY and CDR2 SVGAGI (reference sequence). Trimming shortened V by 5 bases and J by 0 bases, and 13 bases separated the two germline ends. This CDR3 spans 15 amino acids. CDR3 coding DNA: TGTGCCAGCAGTCCGACCCGGGGTTACCAAGAGACCCAGTACTTC. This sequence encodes CASSPTRGYQETQYF.

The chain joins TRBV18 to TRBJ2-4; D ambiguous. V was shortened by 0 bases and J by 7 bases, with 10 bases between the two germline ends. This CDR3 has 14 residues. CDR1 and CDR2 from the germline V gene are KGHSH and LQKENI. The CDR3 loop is CASSPPTQRNIQYF. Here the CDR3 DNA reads TGTGCCAGCTCACCACCGACCCAGAGGAACATTCAGTACTTC.

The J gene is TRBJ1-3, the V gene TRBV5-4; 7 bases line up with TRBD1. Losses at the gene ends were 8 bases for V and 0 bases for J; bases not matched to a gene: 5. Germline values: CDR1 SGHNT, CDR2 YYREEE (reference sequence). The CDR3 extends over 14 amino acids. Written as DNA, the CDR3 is TGTGCCAGTTCACAGGGGCACTCTGGAAACACCATATATTTT. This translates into CASSQGHSGNTIYF.